The present T cell receptor beta chain was sequenced within a study of T cells in Graves' hyperthyroidism and ophthalmopathy. Study-wide context: Peripheral blood was collected at initial diagnosis, before any treatment. Study results and caveats: Ophthalmopathy, as predicted by the model, came a median roughly 6.3 months after the prediction. Most expanded thyroid clonotypes above 0.001 also appeared in blood.

Of note for this clonotype: Antigen: not known.

V lost 7 bases to trimming and J lost 5 bases, with 20 bases between them. The CDR3 has 15 amino acids. Germline V gives CDR1 LNHDA, CDR2 SQIVND (reference sequence). RNA transcripts yielded amplified TCR beta CDR3 regions. Carried out on the TCR CDR3, a first-round RT-PCR used the HTBI primer set. TCRdb re-called the multiplex PCR reads through MiXCR, storing one row per CDR3 protein. This sample has approximately 430,000 distinct CDR3 sequences, with under 15% found just once. The chain joins TRBV19 to TRBJ1-2; weak D call: TRBD1 (6 bases). The sequenced sample consisted of blood. The receptor comes from a man aged 18 to 29 with Graves' ophthalmopathy. The CDR3 loop reads CASTSNGGVKYGYTF. CDR3 nucleotide sequence: TGTGCCAGTACCTCCAACGGGGGCGTCAAGTATGGCTACACCTTC. The whole variable domain, remainder taken from reference TRBV19 and TRBJ1-2, is DGGITQSPKYLFRKEGQNVTLSCEQNLNHDAMYWYRQDPGQGLRLIYYSQIVNDFQKGDIAEGYSVSREKKESFPLTVTSAQKNPTAFYLCASTSNGGVKYGYTFGSGTRLTVV.